One sample yielded the 26 T cell receptor beta chains listed below, sequenced in a study of technical replicates of blood from several donors. Assay used: immunoSEQ multiplex PCR; TCRdb lists only in-frame clones, some missing. The sample lists tens of thousands of clones; 95% were seen once. The sample comprised T cells isolated from PBMCs. The receptors come from a human donor in good health.

This chain links TRBV5-6 with TRBJ2-7; 7 nucleotides line up with TRBD2. Germline values: CDR1 SGHDT, CDR2 YYEEEE. CDR3 length: 14 residues. V lost 0 bases and J lost 3; bases outside the gene matches: 3. The CDR3 protein is CASSLGLANYEQYF. The CDR3 region has the DNA TGTGCCAGCAGCTTGGGACTAGCAAACTACGAGCAGTACTTC.

This clone was recorded once. The chain couples TRBV10-3 to TRBJ2-3; D not certain. The V end lost 8 bases, the J end lost 1 base, and 10 bases lay between the germline ends. The CDR3 covers 13 residues. Germline loops: CDR1 ENHRY, CDR2 SYGVKD. This chain's CDR3 is CAIASTGTDTQYF. DNA for the CDR3: TGTGCCATCGCCTCTACGGGCACAGATACGCAGTATTTT.

CDR3 in DNA: TGTGCCAGCAGTGAAAACAGGGCCAACACTGAAGCTTTCTTT. It specifies CASSENRANTEAFF. The V and J genes are TRBV6-1 and TRBJ1-1; D is possibly TRBD1 (6 bases). From germline, CDR1 is MNHNS and CDR2 SASEGT. Trimming removed 2 bases at V and 2 bases at J, with 9 bases between. The CDR3 runs 14 residues.

This rearrangement joins TRBV6-1 to TRBJ2-7; 7 positions agree with TRBD1. V dropped 4 bases and J dropped 5; count of bases not matched to a gene: 17. Germline values: CDR1 MNHNS, CDR2 SASEGT. CDR3 length: 17 residues. For the CDR3, the DNA is TGTGCCAGCAGTGGCTGGGGGCCACTTGACAGGGTACACGAGCAGTACTTC. Protein: CASSGWGPLDRVHEQYF.

This chain uses TRBV4-2 with TRBJ1-2, with a tentative D call TRBD1 (5 bases). This CDR3 is 14 amino acids long. Germline V gene lookup returns CDR1 LGHNA and CDR2 YNFKEQ. V was pared by 4 bases and J by 6 bases, with 15 bases between. The CDR3 protein is CASSPGRGSHGYTF. CDR3 bases: TGTGCCAGCAGCCCAGGGAGGGGAAGTCATGGCTACACCTTC.

V and J are TRBV5-1 and TRBJ2-2; D unresolved. This CDR3 region has 15 residues. V lost 0 bases and J 5 bases, leaving 11 bases between the germline ends. Germline V gene data show CDR1 as SGHRS and CDR2 as YFSETQ. The CDR3 DNA reads TGCGCCAGCAGCTTGGGCCAGAAAATTACCGGGGAGCTGTTTTTT. It codes for CASSLGQKITGELFF.

This chain links TRBV15 with TRBJ2-1, with a tentative D call TRBD2 (5 bases). CDR1 is LNHNV, CDR2 YYDKDF, per germline (reference sequence). Trimming left V 2 bases short and J 1 base short, with 9 bases between. CDR3 length: 15 amino acids. CDR3 in amino acids: CATSRLRESYNEQFF. The CDR3 DNA is TGTGCCACCAGCAGACTACGGGAATCCTACAATGAGCAGTTCTTC.

This rearrangement joins TRBV5-1 to TRBJ2-7; 8 bases fit TRBD1. V dropped 4 bases and J dropped 3; count of bases not matched to a gene: 3. CDR3 size: 13 residues. Germline lookup yields CDR1 SGHRS and CDR2 YFSETQ. CDR3 sequence (DNA): TGCGCCAGCAGCGAGACAGGGGACTACGAGCAGTACTTC. It is translated as CASSETGDYEQYF.

This rearrangement joins TRBV6-6 to TRBJ2-1; TRBD2 is a possible D gene (6 bases). Deletions cut 2 bases from V and 6 bases from J, with 14 bases between. This CDR3 has 15 amino acids. The germline gives CDR1 MNHNY, CDR2 SVGAGI (reference sequence). CDR3 loop: CASSYGPGVGNEQFF. The CDR3 DNA follows: TGTGCCAGCAGTTACGGGCCGGGAGTAGGCAATGAGCAGTTCTTC.

The genes are TRBV30 and TRBJ1-1; D ambiguous. This CDR3 region has 13 residues. V shed 5 bases and J shed 0 bases, with 10 bases lying between them. Germline CDR1 is GTSNPN and CDR2 is SVGIG (reference sequence). The CDR3 region has the DNA TGTGCCTGGGTGACACGGATGAACACTGAAGCTTTCTTT. Its protein is CAWVTRMNTEAFF.

CDR3 DNA sequence: TGCGCCAGCAGCTCTTCTCTAGATACGCAGTATTTT. Its protein is CASSSSLDTQYF. This chain uses TRBV5-1 with TRBJ2-3; D gene unclear. This CDR3 has 12 residues. Trimming removed 3 bases from V and 5 bases from J, with 7 bases in between. Germline CDR1 and CDR2: SGHRS and YFSETQ.

V is TRBV4-2 and J is TRBJ2-7; the D gene is possibly TRBD2 (5 bases). The germline V gene has CDR1 LGHNA and CDR2 YNFKEQ. Trimming left V 1 base short and J 8 bases short, with 21 bases between. The CDR3 extends over 16 amino acids. CDR3 nucleotide sequence: TGTGCCAGCAGCCAAGGGTCGGCGGAGGTTCTACGAAAGCAGTACTTC. It is translated as CASSQGSAEVLRKQYF.

V usage is TRBV27 and J usage is TRBJ2-5, with TRBD2 matching over 7 bases. Germline CDR1 is MNHEY and CDR2 is SMNVEV (reference sequence). Trimming removed 6 bases from V and 5 bases from J; junction bases left unmatched: 18. This CDR3 region has 17 residues. The CDR3 sequence: CASRGGVRPVGGETQYF. As DNA, the CDR3 is TGTGCCAGCAGGGGGGGAGTGCGACCGGTGGGGGGGGAGACCCAGTACTTC.

The chain's CDR3 is CASSRPSGVVGYGYTF. CDR3 coding DNA: TGTGCCAGCAGCCGACCCTCAGGGGTTGTTGGCTATGGCTACACCTTC. The gene calls are TRBV7-2 and TRBJ1-2; D is possibly TRBD1 (6 bases). V gave up 5 bases and J gave up 4 bases, with 20 bases separating them. This CDR3 contains 16 residues. Germline V gene lookup returns CDR1 SGHTA and CDR2 FQGNSA.

The chain joins TRBV28 to TRBJ2-1; maybe TRBD2 (6 bases). The ends were cut back, 5 bases at V and 9 bases at J, with 20 bases in the middle. This CDR3 is built from 15 residues. Looked up from germline, CDR1 is MDHEN and CDR2 is SYDVKM. CDR3 nucleotides: TGTGCCAGCAGTCTCCAGACTAGAGGGGCTGCTGAGCAGTTCTTC. This translates into CASSLQTRGAAEQFF.

The chain combines TRBV29-1 with TRBJ1-2, with TRBD1 as a possible D gene (6 bases). The CDR3 runs 14 residues. V dropped 7 bases and J dropped 8 bases, with 23 bases sitting between them. Germline V gene lookup returns CDR1 SQVTM and CDR2 ANQGSEA. CDR3 DNA sequence: TGCAGCGGCCTTCATACAGGGCTAGATGAGGGCTACACCTTC. It specifies CSGLHTGLDEGYTF. The complete variable domain, with remaining parts taken from reference TRBV29-1 and TRBJ1-2, reads SAVISQKPSRDICQRGTSLTIQCQVDSQVTMMFWYRQQPGQSLTLIATANQGSEATYESGFVIDKFPISRPNLTFSTLTVSNMSPEDSSIYLCSGLHTGLDEGYTFGSGTRLTVV.

V usage is TRBV4-1 and J usage is TRBJ1-2, with a weak D call TRBD1 (5 bases). V was cut by 0 bases and J by 2 bases, with 19 bases left in between. Germline V gives CDR1 MGHRA, CDR2 YSYEKL. The CDR3 sequence is 18 residues long. Here the CDR3 DNA reads TGCGCCAGCAGCCAAGATAGGGTTGGGGACTTAGGAAACTATGGCTACACCTTC. This gives the protein CASSQDRVGDLGNYGYTF.

This chain uses TRBV29-1 with TRBJ1-1, with D perhaps TRBD1 (5 bases). V lost 8 bases to trimming and J lost 4 bases, with 14 bases between them. Germline CDR1 is SQVTM and CDR2 is ANQGSEA. The length of the CDR3 is 12 residues. Written as DNA, the CDR3 is TGCAGCCCTTCTCCTCAGGGCACTGAAGCTTTCTTT. Amino acids: CSPSPQGTEAFF. The entire variable domain, with the rest obtained from reference TRBV29-1 and TRBJ1-1, is as follows: SAVISQKPSRDICQRGTSLTIQCQVDSQVTMMFWYRQQPGQSLTLIATANQGSEATYESGFVIDKFPISRPNLTFSTLTVSNMSPEDSSIYLCSPSPQGTEAFFGQGTRLTVV.

This chain links TRBV7-9 with TRBJ1-1; a weak D match, TRBD1 (6 bases). CDR1 and CDR2 (germline): SEHNR, FQNEAQ (reference sequence). The germline V and J ends were trimmed by 4 bases and 7 bases, with 13 bases remaining between them. The CDR3 totals 13 residues. CDR3 DNA: TGTGCCAGCAGCTATGACAGGTTGGGTGAAGCTTTCTTT. Translating gives CASSYDRLGEAFF.

The rearrangement joins TRBV4-1 to TRBJ1-1, with 7 nucleotides matching TRBD1. The CDR3 extends over 15 amino acids. Looked up from germline, CDR1 is MGHRA and CDR2 is YSYEKL. V lost 3 bases and J lost 0; bases outside the gene matches: 4. This CDR3 reads CASSHLTGVNTEAFF. CDR3 in DNA: TGCGCCAGCAGCCATCTAACAGGGGTGAACACTGAAGCTTTCTTT.

For the CDR3, the DNA is TGTGCCAGCAGCCAAGGCGGTTTAACAGGGACAGATACGCAGTATTTT. This encodes CASSQGGLTGTDTQYF. The genes are TRBV5-4 and TRBJ2-3; the D gene is possibly TRBD1 (6 bases). Germline values: CDR1 SGHNT, CDR2 YYREEE (reference sequence). V was pared by 4 bases and J by 3 bases, with 18 bases between. This CDR3 contains 16 residues. Looking up the rest from reference TRBV5-4 and TRBJ2-3 gives the full variable domain: ETGVTQSPTHLIKTRGQQVTLRCSSQSGHNTVSWYQQALGQGPQFIFQYYREEENGRGNFPPRFSGLQFPNYSSELNVNALELDDSALYLCASSQGGLTGTDTQYFGPGTRLTVL.

The chain is built from TRBV12-2 and TRBJ1-1. TRBV12-2 is shown as a pseudogene. The CDR3 extends over 15 amino acids. The CDR3 reads CASRLGDCVNTEAFF. The DNA of the CDR3 is TGTGCAAGTCGCTTAGGTGACTGCGTGAACACTGAAGCTTTCTTT.

This chain links TRBV7-9 with TRBJ1-2, with unresolved D. Looked up from germline, CDR1 is SEHNR and CDR2 is FQNEAQ (reference sequence). Trimming removed 3 bases at V and 2 bases at J, with 10 bases between. The CDR3 runs to 14 residues. The CDR3 loop is CASSFEGSNYGYTF. As DNA, the CDR3 is TGTGCCAGCAGCTTCGAGGGAAGCAACTATGGCTACACCTTC.

This chain connects TRBV2 to TRBJ2-3, with D unresolved. The V gene's germline CDR1 is SNHLY and CDR2 FYNNEI. The CDR3 totals 14 residues. Trimming took 4 bases from V and 6 from J, leaving 14 bases between them. The CDR3 region is CASSASQVVDTQYF. The CDR3 DNA reads as TGTGCCAGCAGTGCCTCCCAGGTAGTTGATACGCAGTATTTT.

The genes are TRBV5-1 and TRBJ2-7; TRBD1 agrees at 8 bases. CDR1 and CDR2 from the germline V gene are SGHRS and YFSETQ. There are 13 residues in the CDR3. Germline trimming cut 4 bases from V and 3 bases from J; bases unmatched to any gene: 3. The CDR3 spells CASSTGQGYEQYF. The DNA of the CDR3 is TGCGCCAGCAGCACCGGACAGGGCTACGAGCAGTACTTC. The full variable domain, rest sourced from reference TRBV5-1 and TRBJ2-7, is KAGVTQTPRYLIKTRGQQVTLSCSPISGHRSVSWYQQTPGQGLQFLFEYFSETQRNKGNFPGRFSGRQFSNSRSEMNVSTLELGDSALYLCASSTGQGYEQYFGPGTRLTVT.

This chain joins TRBV29-1 and TRBJ2-7, with D tentatively TRBD2 (6 bases). Germline values: CDR1 SQVTM, CDR2 ANQGSEA. V shed 4 bases and J shed 1 base, with 14 bases lying between them. The length of the CDR3 is 14 residues. CDR3 in DNA: TGCAGCGTTGTGGGGGGAGAGTATTCCTACGAGCAGTACTTC. It codes for CSVVGGEYSYEQYF.